One sample yielded the 17 T cell receptor beta chains listed below, sequenced in a study of blood T cells in healthy people across ages. The use of a sample-barcoded 5' primer and a J-beta primer mix characterized a second PCR of roughly 6 to 12 cycles. From the 5' RACE reads, TCRdb called clonotypes with MiXCR, one entry per CDR3 protein. The table shows around 900,000 distinct CDR3 sequences, with 45% to 60% occurring only once. Sequencing input: blood. All receptors come from a woman aged 55-69 years in good health.

The rearrangement uses TRBV20-1 and TRBJ2-3; unclear D gene. This CDR3 contains 13 residues. Germline CDR1 reads DFQATT; CDR2 reads SNEGSKA (reference sequence). V shed 6 bases and J shed 1 base, with 11 bases lying between them. CDR3 nucleotides: TGCAGTGCCCCCGCTTGGGGCACAGATACGCAGTATTTT. This translates into CSAPAWGTDTQYF.

This clonotype has ten or more counts. The chain has TRBV12-3 or TRBV12-4 and TRBJ2-7; no firm D call. This CDR3 comprises 14 residues. V was trimmed by 3 bases and J by 5 bases, leaving 14 bases between them. The CDR3 DNA follows: TGTGCCAGCAGTTTTAGAAGACTTTTGGACGAGCAGTACTTC. Encoded protein: CASSFRRLLDEQYF.

V is TRBV20-1 and J is TRBJ2-1; 13 bases agree with TRBD2. V gave up 1 base and J gave up 6 bases; unmatched junction bases: 9. Germline V gene data show CDR1 as DFQATT and CDR2 as SNEGSKA (reference sequence). The CDR3 runs 17 residues. The CDR3 is CSARASGLAGKVNEQFF. CDR3 DNA: TGCAGTGCTAGAGCTTCGGGACTAGCGGGAAAGGTCAATGAGCAGTTCTTC.

This clonotype was counted between two and nine times. The chain employs TRBV11-2 and TRBJ2-7; D possibly corresponds to TRBD1 (6 bases). Trimming shortened V by 0 bases and J by 3 bases, and 12 bases separated the two germline ends. Germline V gives CDR1 SGHAT, CDR2 FQNNGV. This CDR3 has 15 amino acids. The CDR3 coding sequence is TGTGCCAGCAGCTTAGAAGGGACATTAGTCTACGAGCAGTACTTC. Amino acid sequence: CASSLEGTLVYEQYF.

The gene calls are TRBV5-1 and TRBJ2-3, with TRBD2 matching 14 bases. The CDR3 runs 16 residues. Germline V CDR1 and CDR2: SGHRS, YFSETQ. After removal of 5 bases from V and 3 bases from J, the junction contained 5 bases not matched to a gene. CDR3 region: CASRPGLAGGTDTQYF. The CDR3 DNA follows: TGCGCCAGCAGACCTGGACTAGCGGGAGGAACAGATACGCAGTATTTT.

J is TRBJ2-5 and V is TRBV7-2; 8 bases align to TRBD1. J gave up 2 bases and V 0 bases, and 5 bases lay outside the gene matches. The CDR3 has 16 amino acids. From germline, CDR1 is SGHTA and CDR2 FQGNSA. The CDR3 nucleotides read TGTGCCAGCAGCTTAGCCGACAGGGGTGGGCAAGAGACCCAGTACTTC. Its protein product is CASSLADRGGQETQYF.

The V call is TRBV4-2, the J call TRBJ1-2, with TRBD1 identical over 7 bases. Per the germline V gene, CDR1 is LGHNA and CDR2 is YNFKEQ. With 2 bases clipped from V and 6 bases from J, the junction kept 15 bases outside the gene matches. This CDR3 comprises 17 residues. This CDR3 reads CASSQPGGQINLNGYTF. CDR3 in DNA: TGTGCCAGCAGCCAACCTGGGGGACAGATTAATCTAAATGGCTACACCTTC.

For this clonotype: The junction departs from the called germline gene at one end, perhaps through a read error. The chain combines TRBV12-3 or TRBV12-4 with TRBJ2-3; D unresolved. There are 13 residues in the CDR3. CDR3 in amino acids: CASRSEPTETQYF. DNA for the CDR3: TGTGCCAGCAGGTCAGAGCCCACAGAGACGCAGTATTTT.

This clonotype has just one count. The rearrangement links TRBV29-1 to TRBJ2-5; D gene ambiguous. Trimming shortened V by 4 bases and J by 5 bases, and 14 bases separated the two germline ends. This CDR3 is built from 13 residues. Germline CDR1 SQVTM, CDR2 ANQGSEA. The DNA of the CDR3 is TGCAGCGTTGTCCTAGTGTCCATCGAGACCCAGTACTTC. It specifies CSVVLVSIETQYF.

This clonotype has a handful of counts. J is TRBJ1-6 and V is TRBV12-3 or TRBV12-4; 7 nucleotides agree with TRBD1. The length of the CDR3 is 14 residues. Germline trimming cut 8 bases from V and 6 bases from J; bases unmatched to any gene: 7. CDR3 sequence reads: CASAGQAPNSPLHF. The CDR3 DNA reads as TGTGCCAGCGCAGGACAGGCCCCTAATTCACCCCTCCACTTT.

The chain recombines TRBV5-1 with TRBJ2-5, with D perhaps given as TRBD1 or TRBD2 (5 bases each). V lost 4 bases and J 11 bases, leaving 30 bases between the germline ends. CDR1 is SGHRS, CDR2 YFSETQ, per germline. The CDR3 has 17 amino acids. CDR3 protein: CASSPDGTPSGINEQYF. The CDR3 nucleotides are TGCGCCAGCAGCCCAGATGGGACCCCAAGCGGAATAAATGAGCAGTACTTC.

The chain carries TRBV20-1 and TRBJ2-5, with D unresolved. The V gene's germline CDR1 is DFQATT and CDR2 SNEGSKA (reference sequence). CDR3 size: 13 residues. V dropped 5 bases and J dropped 11 bases, with 21 bases sitting between them. CDR3 DNA: TGCAGTGCTGACGGCTACGCCCCTTACGGGCAGTACTTC. Protein: CSADGYAPYGQYF.

V and J are TRBV7-9 and TRBJ2-7; 8 positions match TRBD1. The CDR3 extends over 17 amino acids. After removal of 5 bases from V and 4 bases from J, the junction contained 16 bases not matched to a gene. The germline gives CDR1 SEHNR, CDR2 FQNEAQ (reference sequence). The CDR3 DNA reads TGTGCCAGCAGCCCCACCCCGTTGGGCAGGGGGCCGTACGAGCAGTACTTC. Translation gives CASSPTPLGRGPYEQYF. Based on the CDR3 plus reference TRBV7-9 and TRBJ2-7, the full variable domain is DTGVSQNPRHKITKRGQNVTFRCDPISEHNRLYWYRQTLGQGPEFLTYFQNEAQLEKSRLLSDRFSAERPKGSFSTLEIQRTEQGDSAMYLCASSPTPLGRGPYEQYFGPGTRLTVT.

This clonotype was observed a handful of times. The chain employs TRBV20-1 and TRBJ2-7, with TRBD2 matching over 11 bases. Per germline, CDR1 DFQATT and CDR2 SNEGSKA (reference sequence). This CDR3 has 13 amino acids. Trimming took 4 bases from V and 6 from J; bases not matched to a gene: 5. CDR3 loop: CSAIAGGWVEQYF. The CDR3 coding sequence is TGCAGTGCTATAGCGGGAGGGTGGGTCGAGCAGTACTTC.

The chain is built from TRBV29-1 and TRBJ2-2; possible D gene TRBD2, 5 bases. Looked up from germline, CDR1 is SQVTM and CDR2 is ANQGSEA. With 7 bases removed from V and 5 bases from J, the gap between germline ends came to 11 bases. This CDR3 has 12 residues. CDR3 loop: CSATSGTGELFF. For the CDR3, the DNA is TGCAGCGCGACCTCGGGGACCGGGGAGCTGTTTTTT.

In its sample, this clonotype was seen a few times. This rearrangement joins TRBV21-1 to TRBJ1-5; the table calls TRBD1, which could not be checked here. TRBV21-1 is a pseudogene locus. The CDR3 totals 13 residues. The CDR3 here is CAHPGVRNQPQHF. The CDR3 nucleotides read TGTGCCCATCCGGGGGTGCGGAATCAGCCCCAGCATTTT.

This clonotype appeared a few times. The junction departs from germline at one end; a sequencing error may be responsible. The chain links TRBV20-1 to TRBJ2-5; TRBD2 agrees at 7 bases. Near its end, the DNA agrees better with TRBJ2-7, so the J call may be wrong. Germline V gene sequence: CDR1 DFQATT, CDR2 SNEGSKA (reference sequence). The CDR3 covers 12 residues. The CDR3 sequence: CAQASGGYEQYF. As DNA, the CDR3 is TGTGCCCAGGCTAGCGGAGGGTACGAGCAGTACTTC.